This T cell receptor beta chain derives from a study of blood T cell repertoires in COVID-19. As for the study in general: The United States, Italy and Spain were the sources of the acute and convalescent COVID-19 samples. Sources were T cells, B-cell-depleted T cells, or PBMCs; the material itself was cDNA or gDNA.

Methods used by the authors: It was from reference gene primer amplification that nucleated cell counts were estimated. The repertoire was sequenced with immunoSEQ multiplex PCR; TCRdb's copy has only in-frame clones and lacks some. The DNA gave D and trimming, while V, J and clone size come from that table. This repertoire shows about 240,000 clones, approximately 78% found once; its top ten account for about an eighth. The CDR3 spans 12 residues. From germline, CDR1 is KGHSH and CDR2 LQKENI. V was cut by 0 bases and J by 4 bases, with 3 bases left in between. V is TRBV18 and J is TRBJ1-2; no clear D. Sample: peripheral blood. This sequence originates from an older woman with active or convalescent COVID-19. CDR3 bases: TGTGCCAGCTCACCACCCGGCTATGGCTACACCTTC. This encodes CASSPPGYGYTF.